The entry that follows covers one TCR beta chain sequence. This sample was included in a study of CD8+CD57+ T cells in acquired aplastic anemia. CDR1 is SGHVS and CDR2 is FQNEAQ in the germline V gene. J was trimmed by 3 bases and V by 6 bases; bases with no gene match: 9. The CDR3 is 17 amino acids. For CDR3 and TCR beta VDJ profiling, genomic DNA was the template used. TCRdb itself ran the reads through MiXCR, one entry per CDR3 protein. The profile shows more than 150,000 distinct CDR3 sequences, less than 55% of them singletons. The clonotype comes from a human donor in good health. The material sequenced was sorted CD4+, CD8+, or CD8+CD57+ T cells (not recorded which) from PBMCs. The chain couples TRBV7-8 to TRBJ2-3; 13 bases are shared with TRBD2. The CDR3 DNA sequence: TGTGCCAGCAGTGCTCGGACTAGCGGGAGTGCGACAGATACGCAGTATTTT. It translates to CASSARTSGSATDTQYF.